These 30 T cell receptor beta chains came from one sample sequenced in a study of OX40 agonist ivuxolimab in advanced cancers. Sequencing was performed with immunoSEQ multiplex PCR; in TCRdb, only in-frame clones are kept and a portion is missing. The table includes about 24,000 clones, around 82% detected once. The sample here was CD4+ or CD8+ T cells sorted from blood, taken in a trial of the OX40 agonist ivuxolimab. Receptors were obtained from an adult with an advanced solid tumor such as melanoma, head and neck, liver or kidney cancer.

V usage is TRBV21-1 and J usage is TRBJ1-4. TRBV21-1 has pseudogene status. The CDR3 totals 15 residues. Here the CDR3 DNA reads TGTGCCAGCAGCTCCTTAAGGAGAGTCGATGAAAAACTGTTTTTT. Translating gives CASSSLRRVDEKLFF.

This clone showed up just a few times. V is TRBV5-1 and J is TRBJ2-2, with 8 positions matching TRBD1. The ends lost 6 bases at V and 5 bases at J; junction bases unmatched: 6. The CDR3 runs to 14 residues. The V gene's germline CDR1 is SGHRS and CDR2 YFSETQ. In DNA, the CDR3 is TGCGCCAGCACTCGGACAGGGATAACCGGGGAGCTGTTTTTT. It specifies CASTRTGITGELFF.

The chain is built from TRBV29-1 and TRBJ2-5, with 10 nucleotides matching TRBD1. With V trimmed by 7 bases and J by 5 bases, 7 bases remained unmatched. The CDR3 length is 13 residues. CDR1 and CDR2 from the germline V gene are SQVTM and ANQGSEA. The CDR3 region is CSAAGQGLETQYF. CDR3 nucleotide sequence: TGCAGCGCCGCGGGACAGGGGCTGGAGACCCAGTACTTC.

In its sample, this clone was seen a few times. This chain uses TRBV6-6 with TRBJ1-2; 7 positions agree with TRBD1. The J segment lost 0 bases and the V segment lost 6 bases, leaving 10 bases of the junction unmatched. The CDR3 length is 16 residues. CDR1 and CDR2 from the germline V gene are MNHNY and SVGAGI (reference sequence). In DNA form, the CDR3 reads TGTGCCAGCAGCATTAGACAGGGAGACACTAACTATGGCTACACCTTC. Translation: CASSIRQGDTNYGYTF.

The chain couples TRBV5-4 to TRBJ2-7; a weak D match, TRBD2 (6 bases). Trimming took 1 base from V and 4 from J, leaving 15 bases between them. CDR3 length: 15 amino acids. Germline-derived CDR1 and CDR2 are SGHNT and YYREEE (reference sequence). For the CDR3, the DNA is TGTGCCAGCAGCTTGTCGACTAGTCCACAGTACGAGCAGTACTTC. Translating gives CASSLSTSPQYEQYF.

The V gene is TRBV29-1, the J gene TRBJ2-3, with D tentatively TRBD1 (5 bases). Germline V CDR1 and CDR2: SQVTM, ANQGSEA. V gave up 1 base and J gave up 0 bases, with 11 bases separating them. The CDR3 is made up of 15 amino acids. CDR3 protein: CSVEGGAGSTDTQYF. CDR3 coding DNA: TGCAGCGTTGAAGGTGGGGCAGGGAGCACAGATACGCAGTATTTT.

This CDR3 reads CASSPPAYYEQYF. CDR3 sequence (DNA): TGTGCCAGCTCACCACCCGCCTACTACGAGCAGTACTTC. The chain combines TRBV18 with TRBJ2-7; D unresolved. CDR3 length equals 13 residues. The V gene's germline CDR1 is KGHSH and CDR2 LQKENI. V lost 0 bases and J 3 bases, leaving 6 bases between the germline ends.

The rearrangement uses TRBV11-2 and TRBJ1-3; D ambiguous. The CDR3 loop spans 14 amino acids. Trimming stripped 1 base from V and 0 bases from J, with 4 bases between. The germline gives CDR1 SGHAT, CDR2 FQNNGV. The CDR3 reads CASSLARSGNTIYF. In DNA, the CDR3 is TGTGCCAGCAGCTTAGCCCGCTCTGGAAACACCATATATTTT.

This clone was counted a few times. The rearrangement joins TRBV6-5 to TRBJ2-7; 9 nucleotides match TRBD2. The germline V gene has CDR1 MNHEY and CDR2 SVGAGI. V dropped 4 bases and J dropped 2; count of bases not matched to a gene: 3. This CDR3 contains 14 residues. The CDR3 bases are TGTGCCAGCAGTTTGTTAGCGGGAGCCTACGAGCAGTACTTC. Its translation: CASSLLAGAYEQYF.

V usage is TRBV5-1 and J usage is TRBJ2-1; D gene ambiguous. The CDR3 consists of 12 residues. CDR1 and CDR2 from the germline V gene are SGHRS and YFSETQ. V gave up 0 bases and J gave up 7 bases, with 5 bases separating them. CDR3 in DNA: TGCGCCAGCAGCTTGGAAGGGAATGAGCAGTTCTTC. It translates to CASSLEGNEQFF.

Worth noting for this clone: The same CDR3 also results from other DNA sequences found in this sample. The rearrangement joins TRBV5-1 to TRBJ1-3, with D tentatively TRBD1 (5 bases). CDR1 SGHRS and CDR2 YFSETQ come from the germline V gene. Trimming left V 3 bases short and J 1 base short, with 8 bases between. The CDR3 loop spans 14 amino acids. CDR3 DNA: TGCGCCAGCAGCTCCGGGGCGTCTGGAAACACCATATATTTT. Translated: CASSSGASGNTIYF.

This chain joins TRBV28 and TRBJ1-6; the D is unclear. V was clipped by 1 base and J by 10 bases, with 5 bases between them. The germline V gene has CDR1 MDHEN and CDR2 SYDVKM. The CDR3 is 12 amino acids. CDR3: CASSLLGSPLHF. The CDR3 coding sequence is TGTGCCAGCAGTTTATTAGGCTCACCCCTCCACTTT.

V usage is TRBV11-2 and J usage is TRBJ1-2, with 9 nucleotides matching TRBD1. This CDR3 is 15 amino acids long. CDR1 and CDR2 (germline): SGHAT, FQNNGV. Unmatched junction bases numbered 10, after V lost 5 bases and J lost 6 bases. The CDR3, as DNA: TGTGCCAGCAGCGGCCGGGACAGGGTCAGTGATGGCTACACCTTC. It yields the protein CASSGRDRVSDGYTF. The full variable domain, rest sourced from reference TRBV11-2 and TRBJ1-2, is EAGVAQSPRYKIIEKRQSVAFWCNPISGHATLYWYQQILGQGPKLLIQFQNNGVVDDSQLPKDRFSAERLKGVDSTLKIQPAKLEDSAVYLCASSGRDRVSDGYTFGSGTRLTVV.

V is TRBV19 and J is TRBJ2-7; 8 positions agree with TRBD1. This CDR3 has 14 residues. Germline V gives CDR1 LNHDA, CDR2 SQIVND (reference sequence). V lost 6 bases to trimming and J lost 3 bases; unmatched junction nucleotides: 7. CDR3 amino acids: CASRPTGELYEQYF. The CDR3, as DNA: TGTGCCAGTAGACCGACAGGGGAACTCTACGAGCAGTACTTC.

This chain joins TRBV7-9 and TRBJ2-5; 9 positions match TRBD2. Germline V gene data show CDR1 as SEHNR and CDR2 as FQNEAQ (reference sequence). The CDR3 spans 17 residues. Trimming took 5 bases from V and 5 from J; bases not matched to a gene: 15. CDR3 bases: TGTGCCAGCAGCCCCCGGGGTCGCGGGGGGGCGGATGAGACCCAGTACTTC. It is translated as CASSPRGRGGADETQYF.

This chain connects TRBV18 to TRBJ1-2; possibly TRBD1 for D (5 bases). Per the germline V gene, CDR1 is KGHSH and CDR2 is LQKENI. The CDR3 spans 13 residues. The V end was cut by 6 bases, the J end by 8 bases, with 16 bases between. The CDR3 sequence is CASSPREGLGYTF. In DNA form, the CDR3 reads TGTGCCAGCTCCCCTAGAGAGGGGCTGGGCTACACCTTC.

The V call is TRBV7-3, the J call TRBJ2-7, with a possible D match to TRBD1 (6 bases). The closer fit of TRBJ2-5 to the DNA end suggests the J call may be wrong. The CDR3 is made up of 13 amino acids. In germline, CDR1 is SGHTA, CDR2 FQGTGA. The CDR3 region has the DNA TGTGCCAGCAGCTTCGGACAGAAAGAGACCCAGTACTTC. As protein: CASSFGQKETQYF.

The sample holds a few counts of this clone. The rearrangement links TRBV6-6 to TRBJ1-1; D ambiguous. The CDR3 runs to 13 residues. The V and J ends lost 2 bases and 3 bases respectively, with 7 bases between them. Germline CDR1 reads MNHNY; CDR2 reads SVGAGI (reference sequence). The CDR3 here is CASSYVPDTEAFF. The CDR3 nucleotides read TGTGCCAGCAGTTACGTTCCCGACACTGAAGCTTTCTTT.

This chain joins TRBV4-3 and TRBJ2-7, with D perhaps given as TRBD1 or TRBD2 (5 bases each). The CDR3 runs to 17 residues. Germline lookup yields CDR1 LGHNA and CDR2 YSLEER. Trimming removed 3 bases at V and 0 bases at J, with 18 bases between. CDR3 loop: CASSQNYNWGFSYEQYF. In DNA form, the CDR3 reads TGCGCCAGCAGCCAGAACTACAATTGGGGGTTCTCCTACGAGCAGTACTTC.

V gene TRBV30 combines with J gene TRBJ1-3, with unresolved D. Germline V CDR1 and CDR2: GTSNPN, SVGIG (reference sequence). Trimming removed 6 bases from V and 0 bases from J, with 9 bases in between. This CDR3 region has 13 residues. CDR3 amino acids: CACSRSSGNTIYF. DNA for the CDR3: TGTGCCTGTTCCAGGAGCTCTGGAAACACCATATATTTT. Full variable domain (remainder filled in from reference TRBV30 and TRBJ1-3): SQTIHQWPATLVQPVGSPLSLECTVEGTSNPNLYWYRQAAGRGLQLLFYSVGIGQISSEVPQNLSASRPQDRQFILSSKKLLLSDSGFYLCACSRSSGNTIYFGEGSWLTVV.

The table lists this clone with a few counts. This chain connects TRBV7-9 to TRBJ2-7; D gene uncertain. V lost 2 bases to trimming and J lost 5 bases, with 13 bases between them. The CDR3 loop spans 14 amino acids. The germline gives CDR1 SEHNR, CDR2 FQNEAQ (reference sequence). CDR3 in amino acids: CASSLLEGKHEQYF. For the CDR3, the DNA is TGTGCCAGCAGCTTACTAGAAGGGAAACACGAGCAGTACTTC.

This chain joins TRBV6-5 and TRBJ1-2; no firm D call. Trimming stripped 0 bases from V and 4 bases from J, with 6 bases between. The germline gives CDR1 MNHEY, CDR2 SVGAGI. The CDR3 spans 13 residues. The CDR3 DNA reads TGTGCCAGCAGTTACTCGGGCTTCTATGGCTACACCTTC. Protein sequence: CASSYSGFYGYTF.

V is TRBV9 and J is TRBJ1-4; no clear D gene. Germline V gene sequence: CDR1 SGDLS, CDR2 YYNGEE. CDR3 length: 16 residues. The germline V and J ends were trimmed by 4 bases and 0 bases, with 13 bases remaining between them. CDR3 sequence (DNA): TGTGCCAGCAGCCCCCACGAGCGTGCAACTAATGAAAAACTGTTTTTT. This encodes CASSPHERATNEKLFF.

The CDR3: CASSPTGSSGNTIYF. The CDR3 nucleotides read TGTGCCAGCAGTCCCACAGGGAGCTCTGGAAACACCATATATTTT. J is TRBJ1-3 and V is TRBV5-4; tentative D call: TRBD1 (6 bases). The germline CDR1 and CDR2 sequences are SGHNT and YYREEE (reference sequence). V lost 5 bases and J lost 0, with 12 bases in between. The CDR3 has 15 amino acids.

The genes are TRBV6-6 and TRBJ1-1; D not certain. V was trimmed by 6 bases and J by 7 bases, leaving 3 bases between them. Per the germline V gene, CDR1 is MNHNY and CDR2 is SVGAGI (reference sequence). The CDR3 length is 9 residues. CDR3 protein: CASRSEAFF. CDR3 coding DNA: TGTGCCAGCAGAAGTGAAGCTTTCTTT.

J is TRBJ2-7 and V is TRBV9; TRBD1 or TRBD2 may be the D gene (6 bases each). The CDR3 length is 15 residues. Trimming shortened V by 4 bases and J by 0 bases, and 14 bases separated the two germline ends. Germline V gives CDR1 SGDLS, CDR2 YYNGEE. The DNA for the CDR3 is TGTGCCAGCAGCCTGGGGGGACACGGCTCCTACGAGCAGTACTTC. This gives the protein CASSLGGHGSYEQYF.

This clone was seen only once. The gene calls are TRBV9 and TRBJ1-3; a possible D gene is TRBD1 (6 bases). V gave up 3 bases and J gave up 4 bases, with 14 bases separating them. Germline assignment: CDR1 SGDLS and CDR2 YYNGEE. This CDR3 is built from 15 residues. The CDR3 reads CASSGLPGVGNTIYF. The CDR3 bases are TGTGCCAGCAGCGGACTCCCAGGGGTCGGAAACACCATATATTTT.

This clone has just a few counts. The chain has TRBV14 and TRBJ1-1; 9 bases fit TRBD1. V trimming: 4 bases; J trimming: 3 bases; junction bases outside the gene matches: 9. The CDR3 consists of 16 residues. Per germline, CDR1 SGHDN and CDR2 FVKESK. The CDR3 region has the DNA TGTGCCAGCAGCCTAAACAGGGGGCAAGGCGACACTGAAGCTTTCTTT. Encoded protein: CASSLNRGQGDTEAFF. Looking up the rest from reference TRBV14 and TRBJ1-1 gives the full variable domain: EAGVTQFPSHSVIEKGQTVTLRCDPISGHDNLYWYRRVMGKEIKFLLHFVKESKQDESGMPNNRFLAERTGGTYSTLKVQPAELEDSGVYFCASSLNRGQGDTEAFFGQGTRLTVV.

This clone has more than one count but fewer than ten. V and J are TRBV7-8 and TRBJ1-5; 7 bases align to TRBD1. Looked up from germline, CDR1 is SGHVS and CDR2 is FQNEAQ. V lost 0 bases, J lost 3 bases, and 2 bases stayed unmatched. The CDR3 covers 15 residues. The CDR3 DNA is TGTGCCAGCAGCTTAGCGGGACAGTACAATCAGCCCCAGCATTTT. It is translated as CASSLAGQYNQPQHF.

The chain recombines TRBV6-1 with TRBJ2-7; D may be TRBD1 (5 bases). Per germline, CDR1 MNHNS and CDR2 SASEGT. This CDR3 has 14 amino acids. Deletions cut 0 bases from V and 4 bases from J, with 10 bases between. The DNA for the CDR3 is TGTGCCAGCAGTGAAGCGCACAGGAGATACGAGCAGTACTTC. Amino acid sequence: CASSEAHRRYEQYF.